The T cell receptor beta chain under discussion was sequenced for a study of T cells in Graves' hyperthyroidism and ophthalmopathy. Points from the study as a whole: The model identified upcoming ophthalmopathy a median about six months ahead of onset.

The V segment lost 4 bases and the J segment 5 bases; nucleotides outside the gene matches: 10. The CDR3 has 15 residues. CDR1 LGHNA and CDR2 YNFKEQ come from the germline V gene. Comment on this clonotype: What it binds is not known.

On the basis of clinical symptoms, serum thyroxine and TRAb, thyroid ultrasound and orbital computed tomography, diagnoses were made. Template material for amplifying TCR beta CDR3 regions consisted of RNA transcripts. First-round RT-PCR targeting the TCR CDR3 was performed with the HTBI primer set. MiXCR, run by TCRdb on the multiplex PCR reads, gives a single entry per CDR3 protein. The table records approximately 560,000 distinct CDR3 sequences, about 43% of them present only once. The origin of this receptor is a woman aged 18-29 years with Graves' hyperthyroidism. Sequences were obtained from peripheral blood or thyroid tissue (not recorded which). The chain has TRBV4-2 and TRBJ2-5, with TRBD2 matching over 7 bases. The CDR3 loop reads CASSLTGSGLETQYF. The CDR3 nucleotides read TGTGCCAGCAGCCTCACTGGTAGCGGGCTGGAGACCCAGTACTTC.